This TCR beta chain comes out of a study of human T cells and chemical hapten exposure. Study background: An area of 2 cm by approximately 2.1 cm on upper inner arm skin received 2% DPC for sensitization. The variation in per-sample TCR yields arose mainly from small differences in pooled library volumes.

This clonotype appeared many times. Regarding time point: patch test 2, 6 weeks after DPC sensitization. The treatment here: therapeutic diphenylcyclopropenone sensitization with weekly scalp DPC. TCRdb re-derived calls from the RACE reads in MiXCR, one entry per CDR3 protein. The data hold about 350,000 distinct CDR3 sequences, with around 6% observed a single time. This sample comprised whole blood, obtained in connection with sensitization to the hapten diphenylcyclopropenone (DPC). The sequence was obtained from a woman aged 18-29 years with alopecia areata. Some clones in this sample may be carry-over from other donors' samples.

CDR3 sequence reads: CASSPGQGTNQPQHF. The CDR3 coding sequence is TGTGCCAGCTCACCCGGACAGGGGACCAATCAGCCCCAGCATTTT. The chain uses TRBV18 and TRBJ1-5; TRBD1 aligns across 9 bases. V shed 3 bases, J shed 3 bases, and the junction held 3 bases outside the gene matches. CDR3 length: 15 residues. In germline, CDR1 is KGHSH, CDR2 LQKENI.